Each of the 16 T cell receptor beta chains below was sequenced from the same sample in a study of low-dose radiotherapy and immunotherapy resistance in tumors. Primers used for first-strand cDNA, a TRAV- and TRBV-specific set, covered both alpha and beta chains. Over about 19 PCR cycles, TCRs were amplified from a constant-region primer and V-primer adapter. TCRdb reanalysed the reads using MiXCR and keeps one entry per CDR3 protein. Altogether around 9,800 distinct CDR3 sequences are present, around 74% being singletons, with the ten largest covering roughly 1.5%. These receptors came from a human donor with advanced metastatic prostate, ovarian, gallbladder or colorectal cancer (not recorded which). This table probably holds off-target reads from a library built for another chain.

The chain joins TRBV20-1 to TRBJ1-6; perhaps TRBD1 as D (5 bases). This CDR3 has 15 residues. Germline V gene lookup returns CDR1 DFQATT and CDR2 SNEGSKA (reference sequence). Between the trimmed V and J ends, which lost 6 bases and 9 bases, there was a span of 21 bases. CDR3: CSATDPGGDGSPLHF. In DNA form, the CDR3 reads TGCAGTGCCACGGATCCGGGGGGGGATGGTTCACCCCTCCACTTT.

The chain links TRBV7-2 to TRBJ1-1, with TRBD1 matching over 8 bases. Germline V gene sequence: CDR1 SGHTA, CDR2 FQGNSA. Losses at the gene ends were 5 bases for V and 0 bases for J; bases not matched to a gene: 8. The CDR3 covers 16 residues. The CDR3 nucleotides read TGTGCCAGCAGCAAATGGACAGGGACCATGAACACTGAAGCTTTCTTT. It encodes CASSKWTGTMNTEAFF.

This clonotype was seen more than once but under ten times. The chain recombines TRBV5-1 with TRBJ2-7, with D tentatively TRBD2 (6 bases). Trimming took 0 bases from V and 0 from J, leaving 10 bases between them. The germline V gene encodes CDR1 SGHRS and CDR2 YFSETQ. This CDR3 has 15 residues. The CDR3 protein is CASSLGWDFSYEQYF. DNA for the CDR3: TGCGCCAGCAGCTTGGGTTGGGACTTCTCCTACGAGCAGTACTTC.

The rearrangement links TRBV5-1 to TRBJ1-1, with 8 bases that match TRBD1. There are 13 residues in the CDR3. Germline trimming cut 5 bases from V and 2 bases from J; bases unmatched to any gene: 2. In germline, CDR1 is SGHRS, CDR2 YFSETQ. In DNA, the CDR3 is TGCGCCAGCAGAACAGGGGGAAACACTGAAGCTTTCTTT. Its protein is CASRTGGNTEAFF.

V is TRBV14 and J is TRBJ1-2; 7 nucleotides agree with TRBD1. The CDR3 has 15 residues. Trimming removed 2 bases from V and 5 bases from J; junction bases left unmatched: 8. The germline CDR1 and CDR2 sequences are SGHDN and FVKESK. Written as DNA, the CDR3 is TGTGCCAGCAGCCAAAATGAGGGGGCGCGGTATGGCTACACCTTC. Residues: CASSQNEGARYGYTF.

The genes are TRBV19 and TRBJ2-2; 10 positions agree with TRBD2. The germline gives CDR1 LNHDA, CDR2 SQIVND (reference sequence). V was clipped by 3 bases and J by 4 bases; unmatched bases: 11. CDR3 length: 18 amino acids. CDR3 protein: CASSIRVGLAKVTGELFF. The CDR3 coding sequence is TGTGCCAGTAGTATTAGGGTGGGACTAGCGAAGGTCACCGGGGAGCTGTTTTTT. The full variable domain, rest sourced from reference TRBV19 and TRBJ2-2, is DGGITQSPKYLFRKEGQNVTLSCEQNLNHDAMYWYRQDPGQGLRLIYYSQIVNDFQKGDIAEGYSVSREKKESFPLTVTSAQKNPTAFYLCASSIRVGLAKVTGELFFGEGSRLTVL.

The rearrangement uses TRBV29-1 and TRBJ2-1; D perhaps matches TRBD1 (5 bases). The CDR3 loop spans 12 amino acids. Trimming pared 5 bases from V and 5 bases from J, leaving 10 bases between. Germline V gives CDR1 SQVTM, CDR2 ANQGSEA. CDR3 nucleotides: TGCAGCGTTCAGGGTAGAAACAATGAGCAGTTCTTC. Translated, it gives CSVQGRNNEQFF.

This clonotype was counted only a few times. The V call is TRBV5-4, the J call TRBJ2-3; D unclear. Germline values: CDR1 SGHNT, CDR2 YYREEE (reference sequence). CDR3 length: 14 amino acids. Trimming took 0 bases from V and 0 from J, leaving 5 bases between them. The CDR3 reads CASSLAVSTDTQYF. The CDR3, as DNA: TGTGCCAGCAGCTTGGCTGTTAGCACAGATACGCAGTATTTT. Filled out from reference TRBV5-4 and TRBJ2-3, the complete variable domain reads ETGVTQSPTHLIKTRGQQVTLRCSSQSGHNTVSWYQQALGQGPQFIFQYYREEENGRGNFPPRFSGLQFPNYSSELNVNALELDDSALYLCASSLAVSTDTQYFGPGTRLTVL.

The rearrangement links TRBV20-1 to TRBJ2-7; D is ambiguous. This CDR3 is 14 amino acids long. V was clipped by 6 bases and J by 0 bases, with 15 bases between them. CDR1 DFQATT and CDR2 SNEGSKA come from the germline V gene (reference sequence). The chain's CDR3 is CSAKPHPYSYEQYF. CDR3 in DNA: TGCAGTGCCAAGCCCCACCCCTACTCCTACGAGCAGTACTTC.

The genes are TRBV20-1 and TRBJ2-3; 8 positions match TRBD2. V lost 5 bases and J lost 4; bases outside the gene matches: 8. CDR1 is DFQATT, CDR2 SNEGSKA, per germline (reference sequence). This CDR3 comprises 14 residues. This CDR3 is CSARVPGGPDTQYF. The DNA for the CDR3 is TGCAGTGCTCGCGTTCCGGGAGGGCCAGATACGCAGTATTTT.

The rearrangement uses TRBV12-3 or TRBV12-4 and TRBJ2-1, with D tentatively TRBD1 or TRBD2 (5 bases each). Trimming took 5 bases from V and 5 from J, leaving 13 bases between them. The CDR3 runs 14 residues. The CDR3 reads CASSPVGRNNEQFF. CDR3 DNA sequence: TGTGCCAGCAGTCCAGTGGGACGTAACAATGAGCAGTTCTTC.

This chain connects TRBV12-3 or TRBV12-4 to TRBJ2-5; no definite D call. The CDR3 is 14 residues long. Trimming cost V 6 bases and J 4 bases, with 15 bases left between them. CDR3 protein: CASRPDVGLETQYF. Written as DNA, the CDR3 is TGTGCCAGCAGACCAGATGTGGGCCTAGAGACCCAGTACTTC.

The genes are TRBV24-1 and TRBJ1-5; 10 nucleotides agree with TRBD1. The CDR3 runs 15 residues. The ends lost 7 bases at V and 5 bases at J; junction bases unmatched: 7. From germline, CDR1 is KGHDR and CDR2 SFDVKD. The CDR3 coding sequence is TGTGCCACCAGCCGACACGACAGGGGGCATCAGCCCCAGCATTTT. Translating it yields CATSRHDRGHQPQHF.

As DNA, the CDR3 is TGTGCCACCAGTGATTTCGGCGGGAGCACAGATACGCAGTATTTT. It is translated as CATSDFGGSTDTQYF. J is TRBJ2-3 and V is TRBV24-1; tentatively, D is TRBD2 (5 bases). This CDR3 has 15 residues. Germline CDR1 reads KGHDR; CDR2 reads SFDVKD. V lost 1 base and J 0 bases, leaving 7 bases between the germline ends.

This chain connects TRBV2 to TRBJ2-4; D gene ambiguous. CDR1 and CDR2 from the germline V gene are SNHLY and FYNNEI. V was cut by 3 bases and J by 0 bases, with 3 bases left in between. This CDR3 comprises 13 residues. The CDR3 coding sequence is TGTGCCAGCAGTGAGGTAGCCAAAAACATTCAGTACTTC. As protein: CASSEVAKNIQYF.

J is TRBJ2-7 and V is TRBV19, with 8 bases lining up with TRBD2. Trimming removed 3 bases from V and 5 bases from J; junction bases left unmatched: 6. Germline V gene data show CDR1 as LNHDA and CDR2 as SQIVND (reference sequence). There are 14 residues in the CDR3. The CDR3 sequence: CASSMGAGVDEQYF. DNA for the CDR3: TGTGCCAGTAGTATGGGAGCGGGAGTCGACGAGCAGTACTTC.